The 30 T cell receptor beta chains below come from one sample, sequenced in a study of blood T cell repertoires in COVID-19. The protocol was immunoSEQ multiplex PCR, while the TCRdb copy is restricted to in-frame clones and leaves out a portion. The sample gives hundreds of thousands of clones, around 88% of which show up once; about 6% is in the top ten. The material sequenced was PBMCs or T cells enriched from blood (not recorded which). The receptors come from a woman in her thirties or forties who had recovered from COVID-19.

V gene TRBV7-2 combines with J gene TRBJ2-3, with TRBD2 matching over 11 bases. Losses at the gene ends were 3 bases for V and 6 bases for J; bases not matched to a gene: 14. Germline V gene lookup returns CDR1 SGHTA and CDR2 FQGNSA. The CDR3 extends over 18 amino acids. CDR3 region: CASSFRGLGLAGDDTQYF. CDR3 sequence (DNA): TGTGCCAGCAGCTTTAGGGGTCTTGGACTAGCGGGCGACGATACGCAGTATTTT.

This clone was seen only once. This chain joins TRBV4-1 and TRBJ2-6; D is possibly TRBD1 (5 bases). CDR3 length: 18 residues. Germline V gene lookup returns CDR1 MGHRA and CDR2 YSYEKL. V gave up 4 bases and J gave up 1 base, with 17 bases separating them. CDR3: CASSLALRTQSGANVLTF. The CDR3 region has the DNA TGCGCCAGCAGCCTGGCCTTGCGGACACAATCTGGGGCCAACGTCCTGACTTTC.

V is TRBV19 and J is TRBJ2-5; TRBD1 is a possible D gene (7 bases). The germline gives CDR1 LNHDA, CDR2 SQIVND (reference sequence). V dropped 3 bases and J dropped 4 bases, with 15 bases sitting between them. CDR3 length: 15 residues. The CDR3 coding sequence is TGTGCCAGTAGTATCGCGGGACAGCCCGGAGAGACCCAGTACTTC. Amino acid sequence: CASSIAGQPGETQYF.

This clone has just one count. The chain combines TRBV28 with TRBJ2-7; 7 positions match TRBD1. This CDR3 has 14 residues. Germline CDR1 is MDHEN and CDR2 is SYDVKM. V shed 6 bases and J 7 bases; nucleotides not matched to a gene: 12. CDR3 sequence reads: CASSSHRGVGEQYF. DNA for the CDR3: TGTGCCAGCAGCTCACACAGGGGCGTGGGGGAGCAGTACTTC.

V usage is TRBV24-1 and J usage is TRBJ2-1; 12 nucleotides match TRBD2. CDR1 and CDR2 (germline): KGHDR, SFDVKD. J lost 5 bases, V lost 2 bases, and 6 bases had no gene match. This CDR3 comprises 17 residues. The CDR3 DNA follows: TGTGCCACCAGTGATTCACAACTAGCGGGAGGCAACAATGAGCAGTTCTTC. It translates to CATSDSQLAGGNNEQFF.

V usage is TRBV16 and J usage is TRBJ1-2, with TRBD1 as a possible D gene (6 bases). Germline V gene data show CDR1 as KGHSY and CDR2 as FQNENV. The CDR3 contains 15 residues. V was cut by 4 bases and J by 8 bases, with 20 bases left in between. DNA for the CDR3: TGTGCCAGCAGCCTTCAGGACAGCTCCACCCACGGCTACACCTTC. Its translation: CASSLQDSSTHGYTF.

This chain links TRBV9 with TRBJ1-2; 7 nucleotides align to TRBD1. The CDR3 spans 14 residues. The V gene's germline CDR1 is SGDLS and CDR2 YYNGEE. With V trimmed by 3 bases and J by 4 bases, 6 bases remained unmatched. The CDR3 DNA is TGTGCCAGCAGCGGGGGACAGTCCCTCTATGGCTACACCTTC. Encoded protein: CASSGGQSLYGYTF.

The rearrangement joins TRBV19 to TRBJ1-1; D unclear. Trimming removed 5 bases from V and 6 bases from J, with 10 bases in between. The V gene's germline CDR1 is LNHDA and CDR2 SQIVND (reference sequence). This CDR3 is built from 12 residues. CDR3 amino acids: CASSPGIAEAFF. The CDR3 region has the DNA TGTGCCAGTAGTCCGGGGATCGCTGAAGCTTTCTTT.

This clone was counted only a few times. Here the CDR3 reads CASSHTDTQYF. The CDR3 nucleotides read TGTGCCAGCAGTCACACAGATACGCAGTATTTT. J is TRBJ2-3 and V is TRBV3-1 (or the pseudogene TRBV3-2); unclear D gene. Germline CDR1 and CDR2: LGHDT and YNNKEL (reference sequence). This CDR3 contains 11 residues. The ends were cut back, 6 bases at V and 2 bases at J, with 3 bases in the middle.

This clone was counted a single time. This rearrangement joins TRBV20-1 to TRBJ2-7; D is possibly TRBD2 (5 bases). Trimming removed 3 bases from V and 1 base from J, with 13 bases in between. Germline CDR1 and CDR2: DFQATT and SNEGSKA (reference sequence). The CDR3 extends over 14 amino acids. The CDR3 sequence: CSASWSSSSYEQYF. CDR3 sequence (DNA): TGCAGTGCTAGTTGGTCTAGCTCGTCCTACGAGCAGTACTTC.

About this clone itself: This same CDR3 is encoded by further DNA sequences in the sample. The chain couples TRBV7-9 to TRBJ1-4, with 7 positions matching TRBD1. Trimming cost V 2 bases and J 6 bases; bases outside gene matches: 3. The CDR3 is made up of 14 amino acids. The germline CDR1 and CDR2 sequences are SEHNR and FQNEAQ (reference sequence). CDR3 protein: CASSLSQGDEKLFF. The DNA for the CDR3 is TGTGCCAGCAGCTTAAGTCAGGGGGATGAAAAACTGTTTTTT.

Here the CDR3 DNA reads TGTGCCAGCAGCGGGCTAGCAGTCAACAATGAGCAGTTCTTC. Its translation is CASSGLAVNNEQFF. This chain uses TRBV11-3 with TRBJ2-1; possibly TRBD2 for D (5 bases). This CDR3 has 14 amino acids. With 5 bases removed from V and 5 bases from J, the gap between germline ends came to 13 bases. The germline V gene has CDR1 SGHNT and CDR2 YENEEA.

This clone was detected once. This chain connects TRBV7-2 to TRBJ2-5; tentative D call: TRBD1 (7 bases). The germline gives CDR1 SGHTA, CDR2 FQGNSA. V gave up 1 base and J gave up 0 bases, with 15 bases separating them. The CDR3 extends over 17 amino acids. The CDR3 protein is CASSLVGGQRYQETQYF. CDR3 sequence (DNA): TGTGCCAGCAGCTTAGTGGGGGGACAGAGATACCAAGAGACCCAGTACTTC.

This clone was counted a few times. The chain recombines TRBV29-1 with TRBJ2-2; 7 bases line up with TRBD2. The CDR3 totals 14 residues. The germline CDR1 and CDR2 sequences are SQVTM and ANQGSEA. The CDR3 reads CIAGRGVGTGELFF. As DNA, the CDR3 is TGCATCGCAGGTCGGGGGGTGGGCACCGGGGAGCTGTTTTTT.

The rearrangement links TRBV7-9 to TRBJ2-7, with 14 nucleotides matching TRBD2. Germline-derived CDR1 and CDR2 are SEHNR and FQNEAQ (reference sequence). The CDR3 spans 16 residues. With V trimmed by 1 base and J by 4 bases, 3 bases remained unmatched. As DNA, the CDR3 is TGTGCCAGCAGCTTAGGGGGACTAGCGGGAGATTACGAGCAGTACTTC. Encoded protein: CASSLGGLAGDYEQYF.

This chain uses TRBV28 with TRBJ2-6, with TRBD2 identical over 13 bases. J was trimmed by 2 bases and V by 3 bases; bases with no gene match: 13. Germline V gene lookup returns CDR1 MDHEN and CDR2 SYDVKM. The CDR3 is 21 residues long. The CDR3 DNA follows: TGTGCCAGCAGTTTTCTTCCGGGACTAGCGGGATCGAGGGCTGGGGCCAACGTCCTGACTTTC. Its protein is CASSFLPGLAGSRAGANVLTF.

This clone was observed once. The V and J genes are TRBV3-1 (or the pseudogene TRBV3-2) and TRBJ1-2, with no clear D. From germline, CDR1 is LGHDT and CDR2 YNNKEL (reference sequence). V was pared by 4 bases and J by 4 bases, with 10 bases between. The CDR3 runs 13 residues. CDR3 sequence reads: CASSPFRSYGYTF. CDR3 sequence (DNA): TGTGCCAGCAGCCCCTTCAGATCCTATGGCTACACCTTC.

The rearrangement links TRBV5-4 to TRBJ2-2, with 8 bases lining up with TRBD1. Germline trimming cut 5 bases from V and 7 bases from J; bases unmatched to any gene: 4. Germline CDR1 reads SGHNT; CDR2 reads YYREEE (reference sequence). This CDR3 region has 13 residues. This chain's CDR3 is CASRQGVVGELFF. Here the CDR3 DNA reads TGTGCCAGCAGACAGGGGGTGGTCGGGGAGCTGTTTTTT.

The rearrangement links TRBV7-2 to TRBJ1-5; D is uncertain. Germline values: CDR1 SGHTA, CDR2 FQGNSA. The ends were cut back, 2 bases at V and 7 bases at J, with 6 bases in the middle. This CDR3 is 12 amino acids long. The CDR3 DNA reads TGTGCCAGCAGCTTACCACTGCAGCCCCAGCATTTT. Protein: CASSLPLQPQHF.

This clone was seen a few times. The V gene is TRBV30, the J gene TRBJ2-5; D not certain. The V end lost 0 bases, the J end lost 5 bases, and 13 bases lay between the germline ends. CDR3 size: 14 residues. CDR1 GTSNPN and CDR2 SVGIG come from the germline V gene (reference sequence). This CDR3 reads CAWSVPGSGETQYF. The CDR3 DNA sequence: TGTGCCTGGAGTGTACCTGGCTCCGGGGAGACCCAGTACTTC.

V is TRBV12-3 or TRBV12-4 and J is TRBJ2-3; D is unclear. V dropped 6 bases and J dropped 5 bases, with 6 bases sitting between them. The CDR3 totals 11 residues. CDR3 residues: CASSSLDTQYF. The CDR3 nucleotides are TGTGCCAGCAGCTCTCTAGATACGCAGTATTTT.

The V and J genes are TRBV28 and TRBJ2-5; no definite D call. Germline V gene data show CDR1 as MDHEN and CDR2 as SYDVKM. The germline V and J ends were trimmed by 8 bases and 5 bases, with 12 bases remaining between them. The CDR3 loop spans 12 amino acids. CDR3 region: CASRASGETQYF. CDR3 nucleotide sequence: TGTGCCAGCCGAGCCTCCGGGGAGACCCAGTACTTC.

This clone was seen only once. This chain uses TRBV27 with TRBJ1-1; a possible D gene is TRBD1 (5 bases). V shed 4 bases and J shed 11 bases, with 5 bases lying between them. The CDR3 is 9 amino acids. CDR1 MNHEY and CDR2 SMNVEV come from the germline V gene (reference sequence). CDR3 in amino acids: CASSSGAFF. CDR3 nucleotides: TGTGCCAGCAGTTCAGGGGCTTTCTTT.

This clone was recorded a few times. This chain connects TRBV28 to TRBJ2-5; 8 positions agree with TRBD2. The CDR3 covers 16 residues. Trimming at V came to 4 bases and at J to 1 base, leaving 8 bases not matched to a gene. Per the germline V gene, CDR1 is MDHEN and CDR2 is SYDVKM. The DNA of the CDR3 is TGTGCCAGCAGTTCTCCGGGACTAGGGGTCCAAGAGACCCAGTACTTC. The encoded protein is CASSSPGLGVQETQYF. The variable domain in full, completed from reference TRBV28 and TRBJ2-5, reads DVKVTQSSRYLVKRTGEKVFLECVQDMDHENMFWYRQDPGLGLRLIYFSYDVKMKEKGDIPEGYSVSREKKERFSLILESASTNQTSMYLCASSSPGLGVQETQYFGPGTRLLVL.

The V and J genes are TRBV7-9 and TRBJ2-1, with 9 bases lining up with TRBD2. The V gene's germline CDR1 is SEHNR and CDR2 FQNEAQ (reference sequence). The CDR3 is 17 residues long. Trimming removed 5 bases from V and 8 bases from J; junction bases left unmatched: 16. CDR3 nucleotides: TGTGCCAGCAGCCCGACGAGGCGACTAGCGGTCATGTATGAGCAGTTCTTC. This codes for CASSPTRRLAVMYEQFF. Complete variable domain (other parts from reference TRBV7-9 and TRBJ2-1): DTGVSQNPRHKITKRGQNVTFRCDPISEHNRLYWYRQTLGQGPEFLTYFQNEAQLEKSRLLSDRFSAERPKGSFSTLEIQRTEQGDSAMYLCASSPTRRLAVMYEQFFGPGTRLTVL.

This chain uses TRBV24-1 with TRBJ2-3; D is perhaps TRBD2 (6 bases). CDR1 KGHDR and CDR2 SFDVKD come from the germline V gene. The CDR3 has 15 residues. V was shortened by 7 bases and J by 1 base, with 14 bases between the two germline ends. Here the CDR3 DNA reads TGTGCCACCAGGGGAGGCGCGTTTGGCACAGATACGCAGTATTTT. It encodes CATRGGAFGTDTQYF.

This chain joins TRBV7-6 and TRBJ2-1; the D is unclear. V was shortened by 4 bases and J by 9 bases, with 10 bases between the two germline ends. Germline assignment: CDR1 SGHVS and CDR2 FNYEAQ. The CDR3 covers 12 residues. DNA for the CDR3: TGTGCCAGCAGCTCGCTAGTAGGTGAGCAGTTCTTC. This gives the protein CASSSLVGEQFF. Drawing the rest from reference TRBV7-6 and TRBJ2-1, the complete variable domain is GAGVSQSPRYKVTKRGQDVALRCDPISGHVSLYWYRQALGQGPEFLTYFNYEAQQDKSGLPNDRFSAERPEGSISTLTIQRTEQRDSAMYRCASSSLVGEQFFGPGTRLTVL.

The chain uses TRBV28 and TRBJ1-2; 8 positions match TRBD1. After removal of 5 bases from V and 8 bases from J, the junction contained 10 bases not matched to a gene. The germline gives CDR1 MDHEN, CDR2 SYDVKM. CDR3 length equals 14 residues. CDR3 DNA: TGTGCCAGCAGTACCGGCCAGGGGGCGGAGGGCTACACCTTC. Translated: CASSTGQGAEGYTF.

The rearrangement uses TRBV25-1 and TRBJ2-1; D gene unclear. Trimming left V 7 bases short and J 6 bases short, with 13 bases between. CDR3 size: 13 residues. Germline CDR1 reads MGHDK; CDR2 reads SYGVNS. The CDR3 is CASTPHGGNEQFF. For the CDR3, the DNA is TGTGCCAGCACCCCGCACGGCGGCAATGAGCAGTTCTTC. Full variable domain (missing parts from reference TRBV25-1 and TRBJ2-1): EADIYQTPRYLVIGTGKKITLECSQTMGHDKMYWYQQDPGMELHLIHYSYGVNSTEKGDLSSESTVSRIRTEHFPLTLESARPSHTSQYLCASTPHGGNEQFFGPGTRLTVL.

This clone was seen only once. The chain uses TRBV4-3 and TRBJ1-6, with 7 bases that match TRBD1. Germline V gene data show CDR1 as LGHNA and CDR2 as YSLEER. CDR3 length: 19 residues. The J segment lost 6 bases and the V segment lost 2 bases, leaving 16 bases of the junction unmatched. The CDR3 loop is CASSQQSSTGTKVNSPLHF. CDR3 bases: TGCGCCAGCAGCCAACAATCTTCGACAGGGACCAAGGTTAATTCACCCCTCCACTTT.